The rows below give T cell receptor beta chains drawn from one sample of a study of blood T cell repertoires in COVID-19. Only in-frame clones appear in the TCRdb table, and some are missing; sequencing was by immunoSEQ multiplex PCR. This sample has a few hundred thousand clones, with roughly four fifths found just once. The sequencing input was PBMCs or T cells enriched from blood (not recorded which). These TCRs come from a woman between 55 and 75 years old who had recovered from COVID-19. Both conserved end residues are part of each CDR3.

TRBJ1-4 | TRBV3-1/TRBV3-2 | CASSQGTGSNEKLFF
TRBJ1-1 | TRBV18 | CASSPVGRTGDTEAFF
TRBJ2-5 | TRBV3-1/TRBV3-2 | CASSPTSGRSETQYF
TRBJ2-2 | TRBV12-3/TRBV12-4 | CASSERVPGELFF
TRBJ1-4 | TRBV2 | CASSEGDRSATNEKLFF
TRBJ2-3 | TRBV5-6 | CASSTLGSAEITDTQYF
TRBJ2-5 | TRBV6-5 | CASSYSLGTDQETQYF
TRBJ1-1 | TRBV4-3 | CASSQPAFRGRGTEAFF
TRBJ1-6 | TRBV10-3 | CATSGSGGSPLHF
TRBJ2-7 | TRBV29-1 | CSAVTEKDSSYEQYF
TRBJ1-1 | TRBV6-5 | CASSPSGGRTEAFF
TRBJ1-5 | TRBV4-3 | CASSLVSGNQPQHF
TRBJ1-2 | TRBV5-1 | CASSPRQNYGYTF
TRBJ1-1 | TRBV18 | CASSPFGGVNTEAFF
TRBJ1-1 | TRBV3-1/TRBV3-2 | CASSQGTGTTEAFF
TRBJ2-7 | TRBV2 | CASSDQGQSYEQYF
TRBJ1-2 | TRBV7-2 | CASSPGTGGALYGYTF
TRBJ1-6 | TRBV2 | CALRRGISPLHF
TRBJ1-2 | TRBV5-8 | CASSRDRGIYGYTF
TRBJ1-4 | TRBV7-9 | CASSGQQGYREKLFF
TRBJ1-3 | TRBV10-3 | CAIRTTGGLFGNTIYF
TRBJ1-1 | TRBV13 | CASSSRMNTEAFF
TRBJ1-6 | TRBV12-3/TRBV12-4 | CASSLFPDSPLHF
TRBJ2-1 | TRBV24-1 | CATRGEDYNEQFF
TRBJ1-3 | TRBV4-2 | CASSQDRLSGNTIYF
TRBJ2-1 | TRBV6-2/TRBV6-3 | CASSYSLGNEQFF
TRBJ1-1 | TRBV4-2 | CASSQVWQGTGTEAFF
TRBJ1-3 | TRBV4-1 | CASSRADTRISGNTIYF
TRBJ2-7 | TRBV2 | CASRERSYEQYF
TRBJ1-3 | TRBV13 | CASSSRQGAAGNTIYF
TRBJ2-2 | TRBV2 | CASSGTRANTGELFF
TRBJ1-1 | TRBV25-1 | CASRRRENTEAFF
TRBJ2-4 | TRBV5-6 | CASTEKALQGAWGNIQYF
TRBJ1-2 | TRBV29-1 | CSVEAPTGGRKGYTF
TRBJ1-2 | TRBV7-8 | CASSPLDSRNYGYTF
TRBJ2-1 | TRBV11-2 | CASSPQGAYNEQFF
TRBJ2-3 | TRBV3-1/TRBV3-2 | CASSQGSNRVRDTDTQYF
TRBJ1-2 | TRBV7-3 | CASSLLFPGYTF
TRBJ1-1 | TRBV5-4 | CASSSNNGPGEAFF
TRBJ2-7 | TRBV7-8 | CASSLASSSYEQYF
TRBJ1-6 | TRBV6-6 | CASMVGSSYNSPLHF
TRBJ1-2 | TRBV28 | CAATGSTIYGYTF
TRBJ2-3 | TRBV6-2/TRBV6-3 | CASSSIRGSGTDTQYF
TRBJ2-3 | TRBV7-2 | CASSARLAGRTDTQYF
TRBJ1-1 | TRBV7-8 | CASRSQGAGEAFF
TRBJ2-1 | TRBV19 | CASSIAGSSYNEQFF
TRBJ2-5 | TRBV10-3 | CAISDPIAGKSEETQYF
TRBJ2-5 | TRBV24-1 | CATSDGGTAETQYF
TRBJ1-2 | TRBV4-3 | CASSQETGRNSYGYTF
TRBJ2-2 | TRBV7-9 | CASSSAGNTGELFF
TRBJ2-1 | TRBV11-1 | CASSGRGLDFRSEQFF
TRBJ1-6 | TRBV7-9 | CASTTQGFGSPLHF
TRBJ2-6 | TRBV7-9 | CASSVGQGPGANVLTF
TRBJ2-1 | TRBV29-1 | CSVEAAVSSYNEQFF
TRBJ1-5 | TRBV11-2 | CASSLVENQPQHF
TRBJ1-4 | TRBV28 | CASSLSLGQGNEKLFF
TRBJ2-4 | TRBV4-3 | CASSQDHVGTVWVKAKNIQYF
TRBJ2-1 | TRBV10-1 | CASSDPGGTGNEQFF
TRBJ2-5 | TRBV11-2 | CASSPWDRKDQETQYF